These 16 T cell receptor beta chains were sequenced from one sample in a study of blood T cells in healthy people across ages (dated by TCRdb to between 2014 and 2016). Library generation was performed with 5' RACE. Instrument used: Illumina HiSeq 2500. A second PCR of roughly 7 to 11 cycles was performed with a sample-barcoded 5' primer and a J-beta primer mix. TCRdb reran the public reads through fastp at Q25 and MiXCR, keeping productive beta chains. Each entry merges the rows of one CDR3 protein and shows their most common DNA and genes. Across this sample there are hundreds of thousands of distinct CDR3 sequences, with 43% seen only once. The ten largest clones add up to 20% to 25% of the sample. Sequencing input: blood. Every receptor here comes from a woman aged 55-75 years in good health.

This clonotype has more than one count but fewer than ten. The rearrangement uses TRBV30 and TRBJ2-3; tentative D call: TRBD2 (5 bases). Germline V gene sequence: CDR1 GTSNPN, CDR2 SVGIG (reference sequence). V dropped 4 bases and J dropped 5 bases, with 10 bases sitting between them. This CDR3 is 12 amino acids long. DNA of the CDR3: TGTGCCTGGACCGTAGCGAGAGATACGCAGTATTTT. This sequence encodes CAWTVARDTQYF.

This chain links TRBV28 with TRBJ2-1; a possible D gene is TRBD2 (5 bases). The CDR3 is made up of 18 amino acids. Germline loops: CDR1 MDHEN, CDR2 SYDVKM. Trimming pared 6 bases from V and 4 bases from J, leaving 25 bases between. CDR3 sequence reads: CASRGTSTGPFRYNEQFF. DNA for the CDR3: TGTGCCAGCAGGGGAACTAGTACCGGACCTTTCAGATACAATGAGCAGTTCTTC.

In its sample, this clonotype was seen once. At one boundary the junction diverges from the germline segment, which might be a read error. The CDR3 region has the DNA TGTGCCATCAGGGAGTCGCTTAAGGAGCAGTACTTC. The encoded protein is CAIRESLKEQYF. This chain connects TRBV10-3 to TRBJ2-7, with D unresolved. The CDR3 consists of 12 residues. Germline loops: CDR1 ENHRY, CDR2 SYGVKD.

This chain connects TRBV5-6 to TRBJ2-7; D tentatively fits TRBD1 or TRBD2 (5 bases each). V lost 4 bases and J lost 4, with 15 bases in between. The length of the CDR3 is 14 residues. From germline, CDR1 is SGHDT and CDR2 YYEEEE. The CDR3 protein is CASSTGTANYEQYF. The CDR3 bases are TGTGCCAGCAGCACCGGGACGGCTAATTACGAGCAGTACTTC.

This clonotype was seen only a few times. CDR3 protein: CASSFWTGVMGSGANVLTF. DNA of the CDR3: TGTGCCAGCAGCTTCTGGACAGGGGTAATGGGCTCTGGGGCCAACGTCCTGACTTTC. V usage is TRBV5-5 and J usage is TRBJ2-6, with TRBD1 matching over 9 bases. V gave up 2 bases and J gave up 0 bases; unmatched junction bases: 9. The CDR3 loop spans 19 amino acids. Germline CDR1 is SGHKS and CDR2 is YYEKEE (reference sequence).

V gene TRBV4-1 combines with J gene TRBJ2-5; D gene unclear. With the DNA end fitting TRBJ2-7 better, the J assignment may be wrong. The CDR3 has 16 amino acids. CDR1 MGHRA and CDR2 YSYEKL come from the germline V gene. CDR3 bases: TGCGCCAGCAGCCAAGATTTCGCTCGCCCCGCTGTCGAGCAGTACTTC. Its translation: CASSQDFARPAVEQYF.

In regard to this clonotype: A single base separates this from a much larger clone, so it may be a read error. The V call is TRBV4-2, the J call TRBJ2-3; 10 positions agree with TRBD1. This CDR3 has 13 amino acids. Germline lookup yields CDR1 LGHNA and CDR2 YNFKEQ. The V segment lost 7 bases and the J segment 4 bases; nucleotides outside the gene matches: 2. The CDR3, as DNA: TGTGCCAGCAAGGGACAGGGGTCAGATACGCAGTATTTT. Its translation: CASKGQGSDTQYF.

This clonotype was recorded at least ten times. The gene calls are TRBV12-3 or TRBV12-4 and TRBJ2-7; D perhaps matches TRBD2 (5 bases). The CDR3 length is 13 residues. V lost 6 bases and J lost 3, with 12 bases in between. In DNA, the CDR3 is TGTGCCAGCAGGAGGGCCTTGGGCTACGAGCAGTACTTC. Its translation: CASRRALGYEQYF.

On this clonotype itself: A much bigger clone sits one base away, suggesting this may be a read error. This sequence joins TRBV6-5 and TRBJ1-2; perhaps TRBD1 as D (5 bases). Looked up from germline, CDR1 is MNHEY and CDR2 is SVGAGI. The CDR3 has 15 amino acids. V was trimmed by 7 bases and J by 4 bases, leaving 19 bases between them. The CDR3 loop reads CASKSGAGLGYGYTF. The CDR3 DNA sequence: TGTGCCAGCAAAAGCGGCGCAGGGCTGGGCTATGGCTACACCTTC.

This rearrangement joins TRBV28 to TRBJ2-4; TRBD2 is a possible D gene (5 bases). The CDR3 has 14 residues. Germline CDR1 is MDHEN and CDR2 is SYDVKM. With 7 bases removed from V and 0 bases from J, the gap between germline ends came to 10 bases. The CDR3 region has the DNA TGTGCCAGCACACCTAGCCTAGCCAAAAACATTCAGTACTTC. It encodes CASTPSLAKNIQYF.

The rearrangement joins TRBV7-3 to TRBJ2-7, with D unclear. Judging by the DNA end, TRBJ2-5 fits better; the J call may be wrong. The germline V gene encodes CDR1 SGHTA and CDR2 FQGTGA. CDR3 length: 13 residues. CDR3 coding DNA: TGTGCCAGCAGCCCTTCCCCCTTGGAGACCCAGTACTTC. Its translation: CASSPSPLETQYF.

This clonotype was picked up a small number of times. The chain employs TRBV24-1 and TRBJ2-7; 7 bases line up with TRBD1. This CDR3 region has 13 residues. J lost 2 bases, V lost 5 bases, and 2 bases had no gene match. Germline V gene sequence: CDR1 KGHDR, CDR2 SFDVKD. The CDR3 spells CATSARGTYEQYF. For the CDR3, the DNA is TGTGCCACCAGTGCCAGGGGGACCTACGAGCAGTACTTC.

V gene TRBV29-1 combines with J gene TRBJ2-7, with 9 bases matching TRBD1. In germline, CDR1 is SQVTM, CDR2 ANQGSEA. The CDR3 runs to 14 residues. V trimming: 6 bases; J trimming: 1 base; junction bases outside the gene matches: 7. In nucleotides, the CDR3 is TGCAGCGTCACCGGGACAGGGTATTCCTACGAGCAGTACTTC. It translates to CSVTGTGYSYEQYF.

This clonotype showed up just once. The chain employs TRBV5-6 and TRBJ2-4; TRBD2 matches 7 bases. CDR3 length: 14 amino acids. The V gene end was trimmed by 2 bases and the J gene end by 13 bases; junction bases not matched to a gene: 12. The V gene's germline CDR1 is SGHDT and CDR2 YYEEEE. The CDR3 sequence: CASSFGTSESEQYF. The CDR3 coding sequence is TGTGCCAGCAGCTTCGGAACTAGCGAAAGTGAGCAGTACTTC.

A remark on this clonotype: The junction departs from the called germline gene at one end, perhaps through a read error. This chain connects TRBV10-3 to TRBJ2-2; unclear D gene. This CDR3 spans 15 amino acids. CDR1 is ENHRY, CDR2 SYGVKD, per germline. CDR3 loop: CAISESLPNTGELFF. The CDR3 DNA is TGTGCCATTAGTGAAAGTCTACCGAACACCGGGGAGCTGTTTTTT.

This clonotype turned up a few times. V usage is TRBV20-1 and J usage is TRBJ1-2, with 10 bases identical to TRBD1. The length of the CDR3 is 14 residues. Germline values: CDR1 DFQATT, CDR2 SNEGSKA (reference sequence). Unmatched junction bases numbered 9, after V lost 6 bases and J lost 5 bases. DNA of the CDR3: TGCAGTGCCCCATCGACAGGGGGCAAGTATGGCTACACCTTC. Translation: CSAPSTGGKYGYTF.